One T cell receptor beta chain is described in this entry. Other DNA sequences in the same sample also yield this CDR3. In the original workflow: Amplification with reference gene primers provided the estimates of nucleated cell counts. The table came from immunoSEQ multiplex PCR; TCRdb's copy has only in-frame clones and leaves some out. V and J calls and clone size follow that table, whereas D and trimming were derived from the DNA. The sample lists some 400,000 clones; about four fifths were seen once. The data originate from a study of blood T cell repertoires in COVID-19. Study-level information: Researchers got acute and convalescent COVID-19 samples from the United States, Italy and Spain. Sources were T cells, B-cell-depleted T cells, or PBMCs; the material itself was cDNA or gDNA.

In germline, CDR1 is MDHEN, CDR2 SYDVKM. Trimming cost V 7 bases and J 9 bases; bases outside gene matches: 15. The CDR3 totals 17 residues. The specimen was peripheral blood. The rearrangement links TRBV28 to TRBJ1-6; 10 nucleotides align to TRBD1. The sequence was obtained from a human donor with acute or convalescent COVID-19. The donor label of this sample is uncertain. This CDR3 is CASKPGQGRPFSSPLHF. The CDR3 region has the DNA TGTGCCAGCAAACCGGGACAGGGGCGCCCATTTAGTTCACCCCTCCACTTT.